A single sample gave rise to the 28 T cell receptor beta chains below, sequenced in a study of blood T cells in healthy people across ages. Combining a sample-barcoded 5' primer with a J-beta primer mix, a second PCR ran for 7 to 11 cycles. MiXCR was run by TCRdb on the 5' RACE reads, yielding one entry per CDR3 protein. Seen here are 600,000 to 650,000 distinct CDR3 sequences, roughly 50% observed once, and the top ten hold over 30%. Sequencing was performed on blood. These receptors were taken from a man in his sixties in good health.

The rearrangement uses TRBV21-1 and TRBJ2-4; the table's D call, TRBD2, has no DNA check behind it. The assigned J gene may be wrong: the sequence end matches TRBJ2-5 better. TRBV21-1 is a documented pseudogene. The CDR3 runs 19 residues. In DNA, the CDR3 is TGTGCCAGCAGCAACCATCAGGGACTAAAGGCCCATCAAAGGGAGACCCAGTACTTC. It is translated as CASSNHQGLKAHQRETQYF.

The chain employs TRBV20-1 and TRBJ2-3, with 7 bases identical to TRBD2. Germline V gene lookup returns CDR1 DFQATT and CDR2 SNEGSKA (reference sequence). Trimming at V came to 5 bases and at J to 1 base, leaving 3 bases not matched to a gene. The CDR3 is made up of 13 amino acids. CDR3 nucleotide sequence: TGCAGTGCTGGGGGGGTCCGCACAGATACGCAGTATTTT. Amino acid sequence: CSAGGVRTDTQYF.

The chain has TRBV20-1 and TRBJ2-7; the D is unclear. The CDR3 has 13 residues. From germline, CDR1 is DFQATT and CDR2 SNEGSKA (reference sequence). V was clipped by 6 bases and J by 2 bases, with 14 bases between them. CDR3 nucleotide sequence: TGCAGTGCCGTGGGCCAGGCCGCCTACGAGCAGTACTTC. This codes for CSAVGQAAYEQYF.

V gene TRBV12-3 or TRBV12-4 combines with J gene TRBJ1-1; D unclear. This CDR3 region has 14 residues. The germline V and J ends were trimmed by 6 bases and 2 bases, with 13 bases remaining between them. CDR3 nucleotides: TGTGCCAGCAGCCCCATGGGGAGCAACACTGAAGCTTTCTTT. Translating it yields CASSPMGSNTEAFF.

This clonotype was observed at least ten times. The chain is built from TRBV11-2 and TRBJ1-6, with TRBD1 as a possible D gene (5 bases). This CDR3 is built from 15 residues. Germline loops: CDR1 SGHAT, CDR2 FQNNGV. Between the trimmed V and J ends, which lost 3 bases and 3 bases, there was a span of 9 bases. CDR3: CASSLGGSYNSPLHF. The DNA of the CDR3 is TGTGCCAGCAGCTTGGGGGGGAGCTATAATTCACCCCTCCACTTT.

Only a few counts were recorded for this clonotype. The chain links TRBV10-3 to TRBJ1-2; tentatively, D is TRBD1 (5 bases). V lost 3 bases, J lost 3 bases, and 20 bases lay in between. The CDR3 has 17 amino acids. CDR1 and CDR2 from the germline V gene are ENHRY and SYGVKD. CDR3 nucleotide sequence: TGTGCCATCAGTGATCCCTACCAGGGCAAGGGACACTATGGCTACACCTTC. This encodes CAISDPYQGKGHYGYTF.

The chain links TRBV7-9 to TRBJ2-1, with a tentative D call TRBD1 (6 bases). CDR1 is SEHNR, CDR2 FQNEAQ, per germline (reference sequence). CDR3 length: 17 amino acids. V lost 5 bases, J lost 6 bases, and 23 bases lay in between. CDR3 nucleotides: TGTGCCAGCAGCGATACATCCAGGGGATTGTTTGGCAATGAGCAGTTCTTC. This translates into CASSDTSRGLFGNEQFF.

This chain links TRBV11-2 with TRBJ2-5; 7 nucleotides align to TRBD2. V gave up 5 bases and J gave up 2 bases; unmatched junction bases: 11. The germline V gene has CDR1 SGHAT and CDR2 FQNNGV. The CDR3 sequence is 16 residues long. The CDR3 nucleotides are TGTGCCAGCAGCAAACCTCCGGGACTACTACAAGAGACCCAGTACTTC. The encoded protein is CASSKPPGLLQETQYF.

The chain has TRBV10-2 and TRBJ2-5; no firm D call. This CDR3 region has 10 residues. CDR1 and CDR2 from the germline V gene are WSHSY and SAAADI. V dropped 8 bases and J dropped 7 bases, with 8 bases sitting between them. The DNA for the CDR3 is TGCGCCAGCGGATTCGGGACCCAGTACTTC. It specifies CASGFGTQYF.

V usage is TRBV15 and J usage is TRBJ1-4; D is unresolved. In germline, CDR1 is LNHNV, CDR2 YYDKDF (reference sequence). V lost 2 bases to trimming and J lost 8 bases, with 12 bases between them. CDR3 size: 14 residues. CDR3 nucleotides: TGTGCCACCAGCAGAACTGTACACGGGGAAAAACTGTTTTTT. Translating it yields CATSRTVHGEKLFF.

The chain combines TRBV4-2 with TRBJ1-2; D is possibly TRBD1 (5 bases). V was clipped by 5 bases and J by 5 bases, with 21 bases between them. CDR1 is LGHNA and CDR2 is YNFKEQ in the germline V gene. CDR3 size: 16 residues. Here the CDR3 reads CASSSPGRVEWYGYTF. The CDR3 coding sequence is TGTGCCAGCAGCTCCCCGGGCAGGGTAGAGTGGTATGGCTACACCTTC.

The V and J genes are TRBV7-9 and TRBJ1-1; 7 positions agree with TRBD1. CDR3 length: 12 residues. The ends lost 5 bases at V and 8 bases at J; junction bases unmatched: 5. Germline V gives CDR1 SEHNR, CDR2 FQNEAQ (reference sequence). The CDR3 DNA is TGTGCCAGCAGCCGGGACAGCAGCGAAGCTTTCTTT. It is translated as CASSRDSSEAFF.

CDR3: CASSWGWETEAFF. The CDR3 region has the DNA TGTGCCAGCAGTTGGGGGTGGGAGACTGAAGCTTTCTTT. This chain connects TRBV27 to TRBJ1-1; tentative D call: TRBD1 (5 bases). The CDR3 contains 13 residues. Looked up from germline, CDR1 is MNHEY and CDR2 is SMNVEV (reference sequence). V was cut by 4 bases and J by 5 bases, with 11 bases left in between.

This clonotype has just a few counts. The chain couples TRBV12-3 or TRBV12-4 to TRBJ2-4; TRBD2 aligns across 7 bases. The CDR3 consists of 14 residues. V dropped 3 bases and J dropped 6; count of bases not matched to a gene: 5. As DNA, the CDR3 is TGTGCCAGCAGTTTGGGGAGGGGCAGAAACATTCAGTACTTC. Translating gives CASSLGRGRNIQYF.

The chain uses TRBV4-1 and TRBJ2-7, with 11 bases matching TRBD2. The J call could be wrong; TRBJ2-5 is a better fit for the DNA end. The CDR3 runs 15 residues. In germline, CDR1 is MGHRA, CDR2 YSYEKL. In DNA form, the CDR3 reads TGCGCCAGCAGCAGACTAGCGGGGTTGGGGGAGACCCAGTACTTC. Its protein is CASSRLAGLGETQYF.

The CDR3 sequence is CSAPPGQGNYGYTF. CDR3 DNA sequence: TGCAGTGCTCCCCCCGGGCAGGGGAACTATGGCTACACCTTC. The chain links TRBV20-1 to TRBJ1-2, with D maybe TRBD1 (6 bases). The germline V gene encodes CDR1 DFQATT and CDR2 SNEGSKA (reference sequence). This CDR3 spans 14 amino acids. Trimming stripped 5 bases from V and 2 bases from J, with 15 bases between.

CDR3 residues: CSARVTSGSTDTQYF. The CDR3 DNA sequence: TGCAGTGCTAGAGTGACTAGCGGATCCACAGATACGCAGTATTTT. This rearrangement joins TRBV20-1 to TRBJ2-3; TRBD2 matches 9 bases. The CDR3 has 15 amino acids. V shed 1 base, J shed 2 bases, and the junction held 4 bases outside the gene matches. The germline gives CDR1 DFQATT, CDR2 SNEGSKA (reference sequence).

Only a few counts were recorded for this clonotype. The chain links TRBV4-1 to TRBJ2-5, with a tentative D call TRBD1 (6 bases). Germline V gene lookup returns CDR1 MGHRA and CDR2 YSYEKL. The CDR3 runs to 14 residues. The V end lost 1 base, the J end lost 5 bases, and 11 bases lay between the germline ends. The CDR3 nucleotides are TGCGCCAGCAGCCAAGGCCCAGGGGTGGAGACCCAGTACTTC. Translated: CASSQGPGVETQYF.

The rearrangement joins TRBV9 to TRBJ2-4, with TRBD1 identical over 9 bases. Near its end, the DNA agrees better with TRBJ2-7, so the J call may be wrong. Germline V lookup: CDR1 SGDLS, CDR2 YYNGEE. The CDR3 runs to 15 residues. CDR3 bases: TGTGCCAGCAGCACCGAAGGGACAGGGAACGACGAGCAGTACTTC. It yields the protein CASSTEGTGNDEQYF.

This chain joins TRBV6-5 and TRBJ2-3, with D tentatively TRBD1 (5 bases). Trimming pared 7 bases from V and 2 bases from J, leaving 13 bases between. The CDR3 contains 14 residues. Looked up from germline, CDR1 is MNHEY and CDR2 is SVGAGI. The CDR3 coding sequence is TGTGCCAGCACCAGGACACGAAACACAGATACGCAGTATTTT. This gives the protein CASTRTRNTDTQYF.

The V call is TRBV5-5, the J call TRBJ2-1, with 9 bases that match TRBD1. CDR1 is SGHKS, CDR2 YYEKEE, per germline (reference sequence). V trimming: 4 bases; J trimming: 10 bases; junction bases outside the gene matches: 0. The CDR3 covers 11 residues. CDR3 loop: CASSGQGEQFF. The CDR3 region has the DNA TGTGCCAGCAGCGGACAGGGGGAGCAGTTCTTC.

There are many counts of this clonotype. This chain links TRBV7-2 with TRBJ1-1, with 10 bases aligning to TRBD1. V lost 1 base to trimming and J lost 5 bases; unmatched junction nucleotides: 4. This CDR3 region has 15 residues. Germline V gives CDR1 SGHTA, CDR2 FQGNSA. Written as DNA, the CDR3 is TGTGCCAGCAGCTTAGACGGGACAGGGGAAACTGAAGCTTTCTTT. As protein: CASSLDGTGETEAFF.

The table lists this clonotype with a few counts. The chain joins TRBV9 to TRBJ2-1, with TRBD2 matching over 13 bases. Germline V CDR1 and CDR2: SGDLS, YYNGEE. V dropped 3 bases and J dropped 8; count of bases not matched to a gene: 11. CDR3 length: 17 residues. CDR3 in amino acids: CASSEGPTSGGAHEQFF. CDR3 coding DNA: TGTGCCAGCAGCGAGGGCCCCACTAGCGGGGGGGCCCATGAGCAGTTCTTC.

The chain joins TRBV20-1 to TRBJ1-6, with D maybe TRBD1 (6 bases). The CDR3 runs to 13 residues. Germline loops: CDR1 DFQATT, CDR2 SNEGSKA (reference sequence). V lost 3 bases and J lost 8, with 11 bases in between. CDR3 protein: CSARSRGYSPLHF. The CDR3 DNA follows: TGCAGTGCTAGGTCCAGGGGATATTCACCCCTCCACTTT.

This clonotype was seen a single time. V and J are TRBV9 and TRBJ1-2; D possibly corresponds to TRBD1 (6 bases). This CDR3 comprises 14 residues. Germline values: CDR1 SGDLS, CDR2 YYNGEE. V lost 4 bases and J lost 3, with 13 bases in between. The chain's CDR3 is CASSTSTGYYGYTF. The CDR3 nucleotides are TGTGCCAGCAGCACTTCAACAGGGTACTATGGCTACACCTTC.

The chain employs TRBV27 and TRBJ1-2; 10 nucleotides align to TRBD1. J was trimmed by 7 bases and V by 5 bases; bases with no gene match: 4. CDR3 size: 13 residues. Germline-derived CDR1 and CDR2 are MNHEY and SMNVEV (reference sequence). The CDR3 here is CASSPDRGLGYTF. The CDR3 DNA reads as TGTGCCAGCAGTCCAGACAGGGGGCTTGGCTACACCTTC.

This clonotype has a handful of counts. The J gene is TRBJ2-3, the V gene TRBV10-3, with 11 bases matching TRBD1. V was pared by 0 bases and J by 5 bases, with 7 bases of the junction left unmatched. Germline loops: CDR1 ENHRY, CDR2 SYGVKD. The CDR3 loop spans 17 amino acids. This CDR3 is CAISESGDRGIRDTQYF. The CDR3 DNA reads as TGTGCCATCAGTGAGTCGGGGGACAGGGGGATCAGAGATACGCAGTATTTT.

This clonotype was seen ten or more times. J is TRBJ1-2 and V is TRBV9; D ambiguous. CDR3 size: 16 residues. Germline CDR1 reads SGDLS; CDR2 reads YYNGEE. V lost 0 bases to trimming and J lost 0 bases, with 12 bases between them. The CDR3 DNA reads as TGTGCCAGCAGCGTAGAGGCAGGTGTACCTAACTATGGCTACACCTTC. Protein product: CASSVEAGVPNYGYTF.